One sample yielded the 22 T cell receptor beta chains listed below, sequenced in a study of cytomegalovirus exposure and HLA in healthy donors. Amplification used 60 Vbeta primers and 13 Jbeta primers. This table comes from immunoSEQ multiplex PCR, and its TCRdb copy is limited to in-frame clones, with some not included. Seen in this sample are tens of thousands of clones; the ten most common clones hold 3.5% to 4.5%. The sample comprised PBMCs. These receptors were taken from a male donor in good health and CMV-seronegative.

Points on this clone: This same CDR3 is encoded by further DNA sequences in the sample. V and J are TRBV5-4 and TRBJ2-5; 9 bases agree with TRBD2. The CDR3 sequence is 14 residues long. V was clipped by 4 bases and J by 2 bases; unmatched bases: 3. The germline V gene has CDR1 SGHNT and CDR2 YYREEE (reference sequence). The CDR3 loop reads CASSTGLAQETQYF. The CDR3 DNA reads as TGTGCCAGCAGCACCGGACTAGCGCAAGAGACCCAGTACTTC.

This chain connects TRBV7-2 to TRBJ2-5; 9 bases agree with TRBD2. The DNA matches TRBJ2-7 better at its end, which makes the J call doubtful. There are 16 residues in the CDR3. The germline CDR1 and CDR2 sequences are SGHTA and FQGNSA. This CDR3 is CASSRTLAGSAYEQYF. CDR3 coding DNA: TGTGCCAGCAGCCGGACGCTAGCGGGAAGCGCCTACGAGCAGTACTTC.

The rearrangement uses TRBV30 and TRBJ2-1; TRBD2 is a possible D gene (6 bases). The CDR3 extends over 14 amino acids. V was pared by 4 bases and J by 7 bases, with 17 bases between. The germline V gene encodes CDR1 GTSNPN and CDR2 SVGIG (reference sequence). The CDR3 loop is CAWKEETRVNEQFF. CDR3 in DNA: TGTGCCTGGAAAGAGGAGACTAGGGTAAATGAGCAGTTCTTC.

This chain joins TRBV4-1 and TRBJ2-3; 7 bases are shared with TRBD1. The CDR3 loop spans 15 amino acids. With 7 bases clipped from V and 2 bases from J, the junction kept 9 bases outside the gene matches. CDR1 MGHRA and CDR2 YSYEKL come from the germline V gene. For the CDR3, the DNA is TGCGCCAGCACCCGCTCGGGACAGTCCACAGATACGCAGTATTTT. This codes for CASTRSGQSTDTQYF.

The chain employs TRBV28 and TRBJ2-3; the match to TRBD1 covers 7 bases. This CDR3 comprises 15 residues. The germline V gene has CDR1 MDHEN and CDR2 SYDVKM. Germline trimming cut 10 bases from V and 1 base from J; bases unmatched to any gene: 11. This CDR3 is CATLKSGTGTDTQYF. The CDR3 DNA reads as TGTGCCACCCTCAAATCCGGGACAGGCACAGATACGCAGTATTTT.

The chain links TRBV5-1 to TRBJ2-1, with 7 bases aligning to TRBD2. After removal of 1 base from V and 0 bases from J, the junction contained 4 bases not matched to a gene. This CDR3 is built from 16 residues. Germline values: CDR1 SGHRS, CDR2 YFSETQ. CDR3 amino acids: CASSLLGRLSYNEQFF. CDR3 sequence (DNA): TGCGCCAGCAGCTTGCTCGGGAGGCTCTCCTACAATGAGCAGTTCTTC.

The chain has TRBV4-2 and TRBJ2-2, with 12 positions matching TRBD2. The length of the CDR3 is 16 residues. J was trimmed by 5 bases and V by 4 bases; bases with no gene match: 5. From germline, CDR1 is LGHNA and CDR2 YNFKEQ. The CDR3 nucleotides read TGTGCCAGCAGCCCCCTAGCGGGGGGGCGGACCGGGGAGCTGTTTTTT. Protein sequence: CASSPLAGGRTGELFF.

The V gene is TRBV7-8, the J gene TRBJ2-3, with no clear D. The germline V gene has CDR1 SGHVS and CDR2 FQNEAQ. The CDR3 sequence is 14 residues long. V lost 5 bases, J lost 0 bases, and 9 bases lay in between. CDR3 in amino acids: CASSPGSSTDTQYF. The CDR3 DNA sequence: TGTGCCAGCAGCCCCGGTAGCAGCACAGATACGCAGTATTTT.

CDR3 region: CASRGGGSLNEQFF. CDR3 nucleotides: TGTGCCAGCAGGGGGGGTGGGAGCCTCAATGAGCAGTTCTTC. V usage is TRBV11-1 and J usage is TRBJ2-1; a weak D match, TRBD2 (6 bases). Trimming removed 6 bases from V and 6 bases from J, with 15 bases in between. Looked up from germline, CDR1 is SGHAT and CDR2 is FQDESV (reference sequence). The CDR3 totals 14 residues.

This chain joins TRBV4-2 and TRBJ2-1, with 10 bases aligning to TRBD2. CDR1 and CDR2 from the germline V gene are LGHNA and YNFKEQ. The length of the CDR3 is 17 residues. The V segment lost 2 bases and the J segment 4 bases; nucleotides outside the gene matches: 8. The CDR3 sequence: CASSQPSGTSVYNEQFF. In DNA form, the CDR3 reads TGTGCCAGCAGCCAACCGTCCGGGACTAGCGTATACAATGAGCAGTTCTTC.

Of note for this clone: The junction departs from germline at one end; a sequencing error may be responsible. CDR3 amino acids: CASSQGESSDNEQFF. The CDR3 DNA sequence: TGCGCCAGCAGCCAAGGGGAGAGCTCCGACAATGAGCAGTTCTTC. V is TRBV4-3 and J is TRBJ2-1, with a weak D call TRBD2 (5 bases). There are 15 residues in the CDR3. The V gene's germline CDR1 is LGHNA and CDR2 YSLEER.

About this clone itself: Sequence at one end of the junction differs from germline and may be a read error. This chain connects TRBV14 to TRBJ1-6; D not certain. There are 15 residues in the CDR3. Per the germline V gene, CDR1 is SGHDN and CDR2 is FVKESK. CDR3 coding DNA: TGTGCCAGCAGCCAAGAATACCGAACCAATTCACACCTCCACTTT. Translation gives CASSQEYRTNSHLHF.

The chain links TRBV6-5 to TRBJ1-2; the D gene is possibly TRBD1 (5 bases). V lost 6 bases and J lost 6, with 23 bases in between. The CDR3 loop spans 16 amino acids. The germline V gene has CDR1 MNHEY and CDR2 SVGAGI. The DNA of the CDR3 is TGTGCCAGCAGCTACAAGGTCAGACAGCCCATAGATGGCTACACCTTC. It encodes CASSYKVRQPIDGYTF.

The genes are TRBV7-2 and TRBJ2-7; 10 bases fit TRBD2. V shed 3 bases, J shed 2 bases, and the junction held 1 base outside the gene matches. Germline CDR1 reads SGHTA; CDR2 reads FQGNSA. CDR3 length: 14 residues. CDR3 bases: TGTGCCAGCAGCTTGGGACTAGCGCCCTACGAGCAGTACTTC. Translating it yields CASSLGLAPYEQYF.

Here the CDR3 reads CARSLVSAGRTYNEQFF. The CDR3 bases are TGTGCCAGAAGCTTAGTATCTGCAGGGAGGACTTACAATGAGCAGTTCTTC. V and J are TRBV7-5 and TRBJ2-1; TRBD2 is the table's D call and was not checked against the DNA. TRBV7-5 counts as a pseudogene. There are 17 residues in the CDR3.

Comment on this clone: The same CDR3 also results from other DNA sequences found in this sample. V is TRBV29-1 and J is TRBJ2-7, with D possibly being TRBD2 (6 bases). This CDR3 comprises 11 residues. Trimming cost V 7 bases and J 4 bases, with 11 bases left between them. The germline V gene encodes CDR1 SQVTM and CDR2 ANQGSEA. CDR3 DNA sequence: TGCAGCGCAGGGACTCTTTACGAGCAGTACTTC. Residues: CSAGTLYEQYF.

This sequence joins TRBV7-2 and TRBJ2-5, with TRBD1 matching over 10 bases. The CDR3 loop spans 14 amino acids. The ends lost 5 bases at V and 5 bases at J; junction bases unmatched: 5. The V gene's germline CDR1 is SGHTA and CDR2 FQGNSA. CDR3: CASSVTGGRETQYF. Here the CDR3 DNA reads TGTGCCAGCAGCGTGACAGGGGGCCGGGAGACCCAGTACTTC.

V usage is TRBV29-1 and J usage is TRBJ2-1, with 7 nucleotides matching TRBD2. The CDR3 has 13 residues. Germline lookup yields CDR1 SQVTM and CDR2 ANQGSEA. With 7 bases clipped from V and 13 bases from J, the junction kept 16 bases outside the gene matches. The CDR3 loop reads CSALRDSPGGQFF. In DNA form, the CDR3 reads TGCAGCGCACTTAGGGACTCCCCGGGAGGACAGTTCTTC.

As regards this clone: At one end, the junction sequence differs from germline, possibly due to a read error. V gene TRBV30 combines with J gene TRBJ2-5, with TRBD1 matching over 7 bases. The V gene's germline CDR1 is GTSNPN and CDR2 SVGIG (reference sequence). CDR3 length: 15 amino acids. Written as DNA, the CDR3 is TGTGCCGGGAGTGTAGAAGGGACAGCAAAAGAGACCCAGTACTTC. This gives the protein CAGSVEGTAKETQYF.

This chain connects TRBV30 to TRBJ1-1; D is possibly TRBD1 (6 bases). This CDR3 comprises 13 residues. CDR1 and CDR2 (germline): GTSNPN, SVGIG (reference sequence). Deletions cut 5 bases from V and 4 bases from J, with 14 bases between. The CDR3 DNA sequence: TGTGCCTGGGAGGGGGTAGGAGGCACTGAAGCTTTCTTT. The encoded protein is CAWEGVGGTEAFF.

V gene TRBV7-2 combines with J gene TRBJ1-1; D ambiguous. CDR1 SGHTA and CDR2 FQGNSA come from the germline V gene. The V end lost 1 base, the J end lost 7 bases, and 13 bases lay between the germline ends. This CDR3 comprises 14 residues. The CDR3 DNA reads as TGTGCCAGCAGCTTAGTCGGAGCCCGTCGTGAAGCTTTCTTT. Its protein product is CASSLVGARREAFF.

This rearrangement joins TRBV7-6 to TRBJ2-7, with 8 bases matching TRBD1. The CDR3 loop spans 14 amino acids. Germline V gives CDR1 SGHVS, CDR2 FNYEAQ. V was clipped by 5 bases and J by 5 bases; unmatched bases: 8. The CDR3, as DNA: TGTGCCAGCAGCACCTCGACAGGGGTTCACGAGCAGTACTTC. Its protein is CASSTSTGVHEQYF.